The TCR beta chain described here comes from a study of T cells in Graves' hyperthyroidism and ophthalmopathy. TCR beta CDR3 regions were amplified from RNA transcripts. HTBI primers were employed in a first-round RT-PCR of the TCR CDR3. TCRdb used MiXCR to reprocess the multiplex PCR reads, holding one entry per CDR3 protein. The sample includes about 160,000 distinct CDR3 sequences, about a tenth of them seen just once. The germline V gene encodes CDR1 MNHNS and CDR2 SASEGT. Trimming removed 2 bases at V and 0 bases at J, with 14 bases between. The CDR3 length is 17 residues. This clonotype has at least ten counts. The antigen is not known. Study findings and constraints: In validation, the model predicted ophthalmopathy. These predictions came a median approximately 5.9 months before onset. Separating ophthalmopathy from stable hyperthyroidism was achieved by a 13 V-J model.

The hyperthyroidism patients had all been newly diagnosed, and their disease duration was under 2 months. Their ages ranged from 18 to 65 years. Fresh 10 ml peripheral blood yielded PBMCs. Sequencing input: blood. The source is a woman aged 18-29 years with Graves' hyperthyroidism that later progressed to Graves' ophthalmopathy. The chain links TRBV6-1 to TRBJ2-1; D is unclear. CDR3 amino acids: CASSEPPRRVSYNEQFF. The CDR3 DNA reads TGTGCCAGCAGTGAACCCCCGAGACGGGTCTCCTACAATGAGCAGTTCTTC.